Listed below are T cell receptor beta chains from one sample, sequenced in a study of blood T cell repertoires in COVID-19. Clones were read by immunoSEQ multiplex PCR, and TCRdb kept only the in-frame ones, dropping some. The sample carries hundreds of thousands of clones, more than 75% recorded once. The source material was PBMCs or T cells enriched from blood (not recorded which). These receptors originate from a man aged 40-55 years in a cohort exposed to, infected with or recovered from COVID-19 (not recorded which). Each CDR3 is given with its conserved first and last residue. Each record gives: D gene, J gene, clone size, V gene, CDR3 DNA, CDR3 protein. A D gene is named only where the DNA matches it firmly. A row's size may be missing; if present it is once, few, many or a size class.

>-|TRBJ2-5|-|TRBV5-5
TGTGCCAGCAGCTTGGGGCTAGTCGTAGAGACCCAGTACTTC
CASSLGLVVETQYF
>TRBD2|TRBJ2-1|once|TRBV7-3
TGTGCCAGCAGCCCGTCCGGGACTAGCGGGAGGAGGGGCTACAATGAGCAGTTCTTC
CASSPSGTSGRRGYNEQFF
>TRBD1|TRBJ1-3|-|TRBV5-1
TGCGCCAGCAGCCAGAGGACAGGGAGATCTGGAAACACCATATATTTT
CASSQRTGRSGNTIYF
>-|TRBJ1-5|-|TRBV25-1
TGTGCCAGCAGTGAGTCCGGCAATCAGCCCCAGCATTTT
CASSESGNQPQHF
>-|TRBJ1-6|-|TRBV27
TGTGCCAGCCGAGGACAGAATTCTGCACCCCTCCACTTT
CASRGQNSAPLHF
>-|TRBJ1-1|-|TRBV7-3
TGTGCCAGCAGCAGTGGGGGGGAGAACACTGAAGCTTTCTTT
CASSSGGENTEAFF
>TRBD2|TRBJ2-7|-|TRBV14
TGTGCCAGCAGCCAAATACTATTAGCGGGAGCCAGAAACGAGCAGTACTTC
CASSQILLAGARNEQYF
>-|TRBJ2-2|once|TRBV5-1
TGCGCCAGCAGCTTTGACGGGCAGGGTGCCGGGGAGCTGTTTTTT
CASSFDGQGAGELFF
>TRBD2|TRBJ2-1|-|TRBV18
TGTGCCAGCTCACTTTTACTAGCGGGAGGCAATGAGCAGTTCTTC
CASSLLLAGGNEQFF
>TRBD2|TRBJ2-7|-|TRBV11-2
TGTGCCAGCAGCTCAGCGGGGGAGCAGTACTTC
CASSSAGEQYF
>TRBD2|TRBJ2-3|-|TRBV28
TGTGCCAGCAGTCTCGGCGCCAGCGGGAGGGCCGGGGATACGCAGTATTTT
CASSLGASGRAGDTQYF
>TRBD1|TRBJ2-5|-|TRBV10-1
TGCGCCAGCAGTGGAGGGACAGGGGTCCAAGAGACCCAGTACTTC
CASSGGTGVQETQYF
>TRBD1|TRBJ1-2|once|TRBV27
TGTGCCAGCAGTACCCGGGACAGGGGGAGAATATATGGCTACACCTTC
CASSTRDRGRIYGYTF
>TRBD2|TRBJ2-1|-|TRBV19
TGTGCCAGTAGTAGACTAGCGGGAGAAGACTACAATGAGCAGTTCTTC
CASSRLAGEDYNEQFF
>-|TRBJ1-2|-|TRBV7-2
TGTGCCAGCAGCTTAGTATATGGCTACACCTTC
CASSLVYGYTF
>TRBD2|TRBJ2-1|few|TRBV7-9
TGTGCCAGCAGCCTCGCCGGGCGAGCGGGAGGGCTCAATGAGCAGTTCTTC
CASSLAGRAGGLNEQFF
>-|TRBJ1-5|-|TRBV15
TGTGCCACCAGCAGAGAAGGGGGTGGCAATCAGCCCCAGCATTTT
CATSREGGGNQPQHF
>TRBD2|TRBJ2-1|-|TRBV12-5
TGTGCTAGTGGTTTGGGGACTAGCGGGCGCTCCTACAATGAGCAGTTCTTC
CASGLGTSGRSYNEQFF
>TRBD1|TRBJ1-5|-|TRBV4-1
TGCGCCAGCAGCCAAATCCCGGGACAGGGGAATCAGCCCCAGCATTTT
CASSQIPGQGNQPQHF
>TRBD1|TRBJ1-5|-|TRBV28
TGTGCCAGCACCGGGACAGGTGATCAGCCCCAGCATTTT
CASTGTGDQPQHF
>TRBD1|TRBJ1-5|-|TRBV5-1
TGCGCCAGCAGCCCGGGGACAGGGCATAGCAATCAGCCCCAGCATTTT
CASSPGTGHSNQPQHF
>-|TRBJ1-1|-|TRBV6-5
TGTGCCAGCAGTTACTGGCAGGGCACTGAAGCTTTCTTT
CASSYWQGTEAFF
>-|TRBJ1-2|-|TRBV29-1
TGCAGCGTGGCAGAATCCTTTAACTATGGCTACACCTTC
CSVAESFNYGYTF
>-|TRBJ2-2|-|TRBV19
TGTGCCAGTAGTAGGGCAGTCACCGGGGAGCTGTTTTTT
CASSRAVTGELFF
>TRBD2|TRBJ2-7|few|TRBV30
TGTGCCTGGAGTGTTATGCGGGAGCGTGGGGAGCAGTACTTC
CAWSVMRERGEQYF
>TRBD2|TRBJ2-1|-|TRBV5-1
TGCGCCAGCAGCTTGGACGGGGCTAGCGGATACAATGAGCAGTTCTTC
CASSLDGASGYNEQFF
>TRBD1|TRBJ1-5|-|TRBV29-1
TGCAGCGTTGGACAGGGTGGCAATCAGCCCCAGCATTTT
CSVGQGGNQPQHF
>TRBD1|TRBJ1-5|-|TRBV27
TGTGCCAGCAGATCGAGGACAGGGCTTCAGCCCCAGCATTTT
CASRSRTGLQPQHF
>TRBD2|TRBJ2-1|-|TRBV19
TGTGCCAGTAGTACTCGGACTAGTCGTGAGCAGTTCTTC
CASSTRTSREQFF
>TRBD1|TRBJ1-4|-|TRBV19
TGTGCCAGTACCCGGGACAGGCCTAATGAAAAACTGTTTTTT
CASTRDRPNEKLFF